Below are 21 T cell receptor beta chains sequenced from a single sample in a study of control samples from healthy donors and cancer patients. Profiled with immunoSEQ multiplex PCR; TCRdb holds only in-frame clones, not every one. Found here are 100,000 to 150,000 clones, about nine tenths of them singletons; the top ten hold roughly 2.7%. The source material was blood. These receptors were collected from a man aged 40-49 years in good health.

The chain is built from TRBV5-4 and TRBJ2-2; D is ambiguous. This CDR3 is 12 amino acids long. Germline V gene data show CDR1 as SGHNT and CDR2 as YYREEE (reference sequence). V lost 4 bases and J 6 bases, leaving 7 bases between the germline ends. CDR3: CASSSPSGELFF. Here the CDR3 DNA reads TGTGCCAGCAGCAGCCCATCCGGGGAGCTGTTTTTT. The variable domain in full, completed from reference TRBV5-4 and TRBJ2-2, reads ETGVTQSPTHLIKTRGQQVTLRCSSQSGHNTVSWYQQALGQGPQFIFQYYREEENGRGNFPPRFSGLQFPNYSSELNVNALELDDSALYLCASSSPSGELFFGEGSRLTVL.

This clone was observed once. The chain employs TRBV2 and TRBJ1-6, with 7 positions matching TRBD1. Per the germline V gene, CDR1 is SNHLY and CDR2 is FYNNEI. There are 21 residues in the CDR3. J gave up 0 bases and V 7 bases, and 21 bases lay outside the gene matches. The CDR3: CASTEPPTGKMGSSYNSPLHF. The CDR3 DNA sequence: TGTGCCAGCACAGAACCCCCGACAGGGAAAATGGGGAGCTCCTATAATTCACCCCTCCACTTT.

The chain employs TRBV5-4 and TRBJ1-3, with D tentatively TRBD1 (6 bases). CDR1 SGHNT and CDR2 YYREEE come from the germline V gene (reference sequence). The CDR3 loop spans 14 amino acids. V lost 3 bases and J lost 9, with 16 bases in between. The CDR3 sequence: CASSSQTGRGTIYF. Written as DNA, the CDR3 is TGTGCCAGCAGCTCCCAGACAGGCCGGGGCACCATATATTTT.

The CDR3 loop is CASSYLWGSGGAKNIQYF. Written as DNA, the CDR3 is TGTGCCAGCAGTTACCTTTGGGGTAGCGGGGGTGCCAAAAACATTCAGTACTTC. The V call is TRBV6-8, the J call TRBJ2-4, with 9 bases lining up with TRBD2. CDR1 and CDR2 (germline): MNHGY, SAAAGT. The ends lost 2 bases at V and 1 base at J; junction bases unmatched: 9. CDR3 size: 18 residues.

The chain carries TRBV5-1 and TRBJ2-5, with D uncertain. V dropped 0 bases and J dropped 4 bases, with 7 bases sitting between them. This CDR3 is 13 amino acids long. CDR1 and CDR2 from the germline V gene are SGHRS and YFSETQ. Here the CDR3 DNA reads TGCGCCAGCAGCTTGGCAGTGGCAGAGACCCAGTACTTC. Its protein is CASSLAVAETQYF.

This rearrangement joins TRBV5-8 to TRBJ1-5; D is ambiguous. The germline V gene encodes CDR1 SGHTS and CDR2 YDEGEE. Trimming shortened V by 1 base and J by 10 bases, and 15 bases separated the two germline ends. This CDR3 contains 14 residues. DNA of the CDR3: TGTGCCAGCAGCTTGCTAGGGCCCCATCGCCCCCAGCATTTT. This sequence encodes CASSLLGPHRPQHF. Filled out from reference TRBV5-8 and TRBJ1-5, the complete variable domain reads EAGVTQSPTHLIKTRGQQATLRCSPISGHTSVYWYQQALGLGLQFLLWYDEGEERNRGNFPPRFSGRQFPNYSSELNVNALELEDSALYLCASSLLGPHRPQHFGDGTRLSIL.

V is TRBV7-2 and J is TRBJ1-4, with D perhaps TRBD1 (6 bases). Trimming shortened V by 3 bases and J by 2 bases, and 13 bases separated the two germline ends. The germline gives CDR1 SGHTA, CDR2 FQGNSA. The CDR3 has 16 amino acids. In DNA form, the CDR3 reads TGTGCCAGCAGCTTTCAGGGGAGTCGGACTAATGAAAAACTGTTTTTT. This encodes CASSFQGSRTNEKLFF.

V gene TRBV5-4 combines with J gene TRBJ1-2; the D is unclear. The V gene lost 0 bases and the J gene lost 2 bases, with 5 bases spanning the gap. This CDR3 comprises 13 residues. Germline CDR1 is SGHNT and CDR2 is YYREEE (reference sequence). CDR3 coding DNA: TGTGCCAGCAGCTTGGGCCAAAACTATGGCTACACCTTC. Its protein product is CASSLGQNYGYTF.

A word on this clone: In the same sample, other DNA sequences code for this CDR3. The CDR3 here is CASSRDGYQPQHF. CDR3 nucleotides: TGCGCCAGCAGCCGGGACGGTTATCAGCCCCAGCATTTT. The chain links TRBV5-1 to TRBJ1-5, with D perhaps matching TRBD1 (5 bases). The ends were cut back, 4 bases at V and 5 bases at J, with 10 bases in the middle. Germline V gene data show CDR1 as SGHRS and CDR2 as YFSETQ. This CDR3 region has 13 residues.

The chain uses TRBV12-2 and TRBJ2-1. TRBV12-2 is flagged as a pseudogene. The CDR3 totals 15 residues. The CDR3 protein is CASRLAGGPYNEQFF. CDR3 bases: TGTGCAAGTCGCTTAGCGGGGGGCCCCTACAATGAGCAGTTCTTC.

This clone was picked up one time. The genes are TRBV5-1 and TRBJ1-6; D is perhaps TRBD1 (6 bases). This CDR3 spans 13 amino acids. Trimming took off 0 bases at V and 9 bases at J, with 7 bases between the two ends. Per the germline V gene, CDR1 is SGHRS and CDR2 is YFSETQ. The CDR3 sequence is CASSLGGGSPLHF. Here the CDR3 DNA reads TGCGCCAGCAGCTTGGGAGGGGGTTCACCCCTCCACTTT. Together with reference TRBV5-1 and TRBJ1-6, the CDR3 gives the full variable domain: KAGVTQTPRYLIKTRGQQVTLSCSPISGHRSVSWYQQTPGQGLQFLFEYFSETQRNKGNFPGRFSGRQFSNSRSEMNVSTLELGDSALYLCASSLGGGSPLHFGNGTRLTVT.

This rearrangement joins TRBV6-5 to TRBJ1-2, with D uncertain. CDR3 length: 13 residues. Trimming stripped 7 bases from V and 4 bases from J, with 13 bases between. Germline V CDR1 and CDR2: MNHEY, SVGAGI. The CDR3 sequence is CASILTQLYGYTF. For the CDR3, the DNA is TGTGCCAGCATTCTGACACAACTCTATGGCTACACCTTC.

This clone has just one count. The chain employs TRBV6-4 and TRBJ2-3; weak D call: TRBD1 (5 bases). Deletions cut 8 bases from V and 0 bases from J, with 12 bases between. This CDR3 region has 14 residues. Germline V lookup: CDR1 MRHNA, CDR2 SNTAGT. DNA for the CDR3: TGTGCCAGCCCTGCCAGGGTTAGCACAGATACGCAGTATTTT. It is translated as CASPARVSTDTQYF.

This sequence joins TRBV7-3 and TRBJ2-2; no clear D gene. Germline V gives CDR1 SGHTA, CDR2 FQGTGA. The CDR3 contains 15 residues. V was clipped by 0 bases and J by 3 bases, with 8 bases between them. CDR3 nucleotide sequence: TGTGCCAGCAGCTTAACCCCCGACTACACCGGGGAGCTGTTTTTT. It translates to CASSLTPDYTGELFF.

The chain recombines TRBV19 with TRBJ1-2; possibly TRBD1 for D (5 bases). V lost 1 base and J 2 bases, leaving 8 bases between the germline ends. The germline gives CDR1 LNHDA, CDR2 SQIVND (reference sequence). CDR3 length: 14 residues. CDR3 loop: CASSIVGGNYGYTF. As DNA, the CDR3 is TGTGCCAGTAGTATAGTTGGGGGAAACTATGGCTACACCTTC.

The V call is TRBV5-1, the J call TRBJ2-7; TRBD1 matches 10 bases. The V and J ends lost 3 bases and 9 bases, in that order; junction bases with no gene match: 9. CDR1 SGHRS and CDR2 YFSETQ come from the germline V gene. The CDR3 extends over 14 amino acids. Here the CDR3 DNA reads TGCGCCAGCAGCTCGGGGACAGGGGCCTTCTCGCAGTACTTC. Its translation: CASSSGTGAFSQYF.

The chain links TRBV28 to TRBJ1-2; D gene ambiguous. In germline, CDR1 is MDHEN, CDR2 SYDVKM. The CDR3 spans 14 residues. V was pared by 2 bases and J by 0 bases, with 7 bases between. The CDR3 reads CASSLGSANYGYTF. The CDR3 region has the DNA TGTGCCAGCAGTTTAGGCAGTGCTAACTATGGCTACACCTTC.

The chain couples TRBV7-9 to TRBJ1-1, with D perhaps TRBD1 (6 bases). Germline-derived CDR1 and CDR2 are SEHNR and FQNEAQ (reference sequence). CDR3 length: 14 residues. The V end lost 3 bases, the J end lost 0 bases, and 8 bases lay between the germline ends. CDR3 in amino acids: CASSFGQLNTEAFF. DNA of the CDR3: TGTGCCAGCAGCTTTGGACAGCTGAACACTGAAGCTTTCTTT.

The V call is TRBV6-9, the J call TRBJ2-7; no clear D. The V end was cut by 2 bases, the J end by 8 bases, with 10 bases between. This CDR3 is 12 amino acids long. CDR1 and CDR2 from the germline V gene are MNHGY and SVAAGI. Here the CDR3 DNA reads TGTGCCAGCAGTTATAGTGGCGGTCAGCAGTACTTC. This encodes CASSYSGGQQYF.

This chain links TRBV5-6 with TRBJ2-4; D gene ambiguous. Germline assignment: CDR1 SGHDT and CDR2 YYEEEE. The CDR3 has 14 amino acids. Between the trimmed V and J ends, which lost 1 base and 0 bases, there was a span of 5 bases. The CDR3: CASSLFLAKNIQYF. In DNA, the CDR3 is TGTGCCAGCAGCTTGTTTCTAGCCAAAAACATTCAGTACTTC.

This chain joins TRBV18 and TRBJ1-5, with TRBD1 as a possible D gene (5 bases). Germline-derived CDR1 and CDR2 are KGHSH and LQKENI. V lost 8 bases to trimming and J lost 5 bases, with 16 bases between them. The CDR3 covers 14 residues. The CDR3 coding sequence is TGTGCCAGCACCCGGGCGGGGGTTGATCAGCCCCAGCATTTT. Translated, it gives CASTRAGVDQPQHF. Full variable domain (missing parts from reference TRBV18 and TRBJ1-5): NAGVMQNPRHLVRRRGQEARLRCSPMKGHSHVYWYRQLPEEGLKFMVYLQKENIIDESGMPKERFSAEFPKEGPSILRIQQVVRGDSAAYFCASTRAGVDQPQHFGDGTRLSIL.